This TCR beta chain derives from a study of OX40 agonist ivuxolimab in advanced cancers. Assay: immunoSEQ multiplex PCR; the TCRdb copy retains only in-frame clones and omits some. The data contain about 64,000 clones, about 86% of them singletons. After removal of 1 base from V and 8 bases from J, the junction contained 9 bases not matched to a gene. CDR1 and CDR2 (germline): GTSNPN, SVGIG (reference sequence). This CDR3 has 15 residues. Findings and limits, study-wide: Doses of 0.1 to 3.0 mg/kg were accompanied by clonal expansion of CD4+ and CD8+ blood T cells by week 6. Certain nonresponders additionally had low normalized T-cell clonal expansion.

To note about this clone: The antigen is unknown.

This TCR was recovered from an adult with an advanced solid tumor such as melanoma, head and neck, liver or kidney cancer. The J gene is TRBJ1-2, the V gene TRBV30, with 11 positions matching TRBD1. Sequencing used CD4+ or CD8+ T cells sorted from blood, obtained in a trial of the OX40 agonist ivuxolimab. CDR3 loop: CAWSGVRDRGIGYTF. CDR3 sequence (DNA): TGTGCCTGGAGTGGAGTCCGGGACAGGGGGATCGGCTACACCTTC. The full variable domain, rest sourced from reference TRBV30 and TRBJ1-2, is SQTIHQWPATLVQPVGSPLSLECTVEGTSNPNLYWYRQAAGRGLQLLFYSVGIGQISSEVPQNLSASRPQDRQFILSSKKLLLSDSGFYLCAWSGVRDRGIGYTFGSGTRLTVV.